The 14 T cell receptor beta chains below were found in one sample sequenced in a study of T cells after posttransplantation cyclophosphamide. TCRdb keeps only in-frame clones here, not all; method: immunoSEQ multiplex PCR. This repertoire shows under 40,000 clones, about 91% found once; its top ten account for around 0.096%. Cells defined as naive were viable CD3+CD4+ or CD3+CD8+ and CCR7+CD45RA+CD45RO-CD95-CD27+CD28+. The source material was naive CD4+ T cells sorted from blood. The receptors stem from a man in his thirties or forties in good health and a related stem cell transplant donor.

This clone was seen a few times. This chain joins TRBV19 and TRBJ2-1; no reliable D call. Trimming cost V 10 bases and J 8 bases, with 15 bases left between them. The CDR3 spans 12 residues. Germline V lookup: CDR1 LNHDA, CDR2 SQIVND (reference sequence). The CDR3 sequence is CATLNPPYEQFF. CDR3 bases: TGTGCCACTCTAAACCCCCCGTATGAGCAGTTCTTC.

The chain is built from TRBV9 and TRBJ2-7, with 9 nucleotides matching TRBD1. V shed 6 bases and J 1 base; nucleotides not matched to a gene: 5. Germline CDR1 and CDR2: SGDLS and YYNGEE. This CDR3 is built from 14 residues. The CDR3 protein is CASTPGQGSYEQYF. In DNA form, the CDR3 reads TGTGCCAGCACCCCGGGACAGGGATCCTACGAGCAGTACTTC. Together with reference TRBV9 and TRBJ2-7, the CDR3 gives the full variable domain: DSGVTQTPKHLITATGQRVTLRCSPRSGDLSVYWYQQSLDQGLQFLIQYYNGEERAKGNILERFSAQQFPDLHSELNLSSLELGDSALYFCASTPGQGSYEQYFGPGTRLTVT.

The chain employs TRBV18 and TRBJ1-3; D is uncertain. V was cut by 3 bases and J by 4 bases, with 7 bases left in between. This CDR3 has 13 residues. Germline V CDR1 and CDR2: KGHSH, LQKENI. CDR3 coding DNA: TGTGCCAGCTCACCTACAGCAGGAAACACCATATATTTT. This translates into CASSPTAGNTIYF.

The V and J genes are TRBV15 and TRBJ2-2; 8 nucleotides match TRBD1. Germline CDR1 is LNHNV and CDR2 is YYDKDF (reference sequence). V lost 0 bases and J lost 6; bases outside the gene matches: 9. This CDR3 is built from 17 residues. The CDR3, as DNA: TGTGCCACCAGCAGAGATTGGCAGGGGGCTAAGGCCGGGGAGCTGTTTTTT. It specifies CATSRDWQGAKAGELFF.

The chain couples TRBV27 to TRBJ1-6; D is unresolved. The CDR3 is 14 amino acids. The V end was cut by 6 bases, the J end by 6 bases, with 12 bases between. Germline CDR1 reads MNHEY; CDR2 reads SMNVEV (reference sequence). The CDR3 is CASSLQLFNSPLHF. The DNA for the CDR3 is TGTGCCAGCAGCCTACAGCTTTTTAATTCACCCCTCCACTTT.

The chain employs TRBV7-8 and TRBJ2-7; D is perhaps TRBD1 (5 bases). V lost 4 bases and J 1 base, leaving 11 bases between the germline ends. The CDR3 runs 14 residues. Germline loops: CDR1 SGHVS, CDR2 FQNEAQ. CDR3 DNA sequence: TGTGCCAGCAGCTCCGGAGACAGATCCTACGAGCAGTACTTC. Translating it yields CASSSGDRSYEQYF.

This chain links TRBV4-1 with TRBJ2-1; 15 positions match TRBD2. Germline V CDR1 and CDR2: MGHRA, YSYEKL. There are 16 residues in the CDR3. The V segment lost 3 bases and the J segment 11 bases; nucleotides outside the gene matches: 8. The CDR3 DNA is TGCGCCAGCAGCCAGGAAGGACTAGCGGGGGGGCGAAAGCAGTTCTTC. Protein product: CASSQEGLAGGRKQFF.

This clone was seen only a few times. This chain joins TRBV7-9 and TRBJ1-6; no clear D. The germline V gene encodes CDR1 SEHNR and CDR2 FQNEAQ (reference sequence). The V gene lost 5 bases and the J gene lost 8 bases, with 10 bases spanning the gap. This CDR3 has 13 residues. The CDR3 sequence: CASSGREYSPLHF. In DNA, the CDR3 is TGTGCCAGCAGCGGCCGGGAATATTCACCCCTCCACTTT.

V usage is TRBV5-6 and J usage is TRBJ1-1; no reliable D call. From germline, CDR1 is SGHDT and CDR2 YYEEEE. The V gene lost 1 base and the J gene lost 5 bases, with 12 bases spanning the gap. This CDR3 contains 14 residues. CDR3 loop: CASSLLPGGTEAFF. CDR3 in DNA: TGTGCCAGCAGCTTGCTACCGGGAGGGACTGAAGCTTTCTTT.

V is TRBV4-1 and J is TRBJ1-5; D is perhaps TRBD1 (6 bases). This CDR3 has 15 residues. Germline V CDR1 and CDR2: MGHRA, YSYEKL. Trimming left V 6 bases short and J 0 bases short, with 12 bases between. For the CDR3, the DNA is TGCGCCAGCAGTGTCGGACAGTATAGCAATCAGCCCCAGCATTTT. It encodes CASSVGQYSNQPQHF.

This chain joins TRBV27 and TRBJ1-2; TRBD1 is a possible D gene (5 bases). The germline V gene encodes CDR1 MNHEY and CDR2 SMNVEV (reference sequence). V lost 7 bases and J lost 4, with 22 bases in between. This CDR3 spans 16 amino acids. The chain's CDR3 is CASTSLRGGFFYGYTF. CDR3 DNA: TGTGCCAGCACCTCCCTGCGGGGGGGATTTTTCTATGGCTACACCTTC.

This CDR3 is CASSPLSGPTGELFF. CDR3 coding DNA: TGTGCCAGCAGTCCTCTTTCAGGGCCCACCGGGGAGCTGTTTTTT. The V and J genes are TRBV2 and TRBJ2-2, with a weak D call TRBD1 (5 bases). CDR1 SNHLY and CDR2 FYNNEI come from the germline V gene. This CDR3 region has 15 residues. Between the trimmed V and J ends, which lost 5 bases and 4 bases, there was a span of 14 bases.

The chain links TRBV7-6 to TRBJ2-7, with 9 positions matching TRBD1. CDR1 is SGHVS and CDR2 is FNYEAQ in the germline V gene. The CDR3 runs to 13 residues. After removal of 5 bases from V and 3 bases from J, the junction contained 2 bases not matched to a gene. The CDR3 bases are TGTGCCAGCAGCCGGGACAGGGACTACGAGCAGTACTTC. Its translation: CASSRDRDYEQYF.

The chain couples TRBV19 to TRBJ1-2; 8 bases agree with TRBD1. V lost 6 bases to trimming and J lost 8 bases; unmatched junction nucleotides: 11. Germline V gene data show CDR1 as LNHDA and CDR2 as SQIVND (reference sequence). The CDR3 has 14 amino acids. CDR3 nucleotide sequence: TGTGCCAGTAGCGACGCAGGGGGCGCTTGGGGCTACACCTTC. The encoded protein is CASSDAGGAWGYTF. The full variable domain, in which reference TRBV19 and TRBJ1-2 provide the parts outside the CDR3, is DGGITQSPKYLFRKEGQNVTLSCEQNLNHDAMYWYRQDPGQGLRLIYYSQIVNDFQKGDIAEGYSVSREKKESFPLTVTSAQKNPTAFYLCASSDAGGAWGYTFGSGTRLTVV.